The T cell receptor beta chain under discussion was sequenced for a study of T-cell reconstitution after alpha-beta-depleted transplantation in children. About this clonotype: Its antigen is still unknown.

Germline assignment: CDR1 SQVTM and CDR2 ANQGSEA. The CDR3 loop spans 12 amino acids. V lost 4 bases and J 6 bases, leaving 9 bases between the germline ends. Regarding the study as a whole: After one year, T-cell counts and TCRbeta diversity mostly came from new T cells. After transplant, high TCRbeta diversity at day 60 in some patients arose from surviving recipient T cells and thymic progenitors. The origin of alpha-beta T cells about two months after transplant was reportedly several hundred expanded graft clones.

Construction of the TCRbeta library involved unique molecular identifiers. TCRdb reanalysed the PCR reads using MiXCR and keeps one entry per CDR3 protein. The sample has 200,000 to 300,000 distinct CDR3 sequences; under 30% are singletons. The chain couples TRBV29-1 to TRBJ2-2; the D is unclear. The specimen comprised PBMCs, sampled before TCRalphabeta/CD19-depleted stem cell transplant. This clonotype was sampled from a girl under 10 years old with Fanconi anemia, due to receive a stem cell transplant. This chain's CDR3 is CSVANRAGELFF. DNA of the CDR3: TGCAGCGTTGCGAATAGGGCCGGGGAGCTGTTTTTT.